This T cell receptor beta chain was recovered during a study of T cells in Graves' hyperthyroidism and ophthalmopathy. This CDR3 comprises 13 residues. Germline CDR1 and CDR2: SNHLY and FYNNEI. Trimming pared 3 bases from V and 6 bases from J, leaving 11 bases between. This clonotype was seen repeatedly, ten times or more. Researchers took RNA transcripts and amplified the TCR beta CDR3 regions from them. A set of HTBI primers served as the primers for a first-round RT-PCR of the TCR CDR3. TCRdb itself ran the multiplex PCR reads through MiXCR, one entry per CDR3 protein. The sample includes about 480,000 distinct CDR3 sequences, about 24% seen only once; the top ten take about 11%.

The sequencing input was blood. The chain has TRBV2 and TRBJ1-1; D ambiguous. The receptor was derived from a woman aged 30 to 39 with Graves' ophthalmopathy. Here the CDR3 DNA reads TGTGCCAGCAGTGAGACTGGCCCATCTGAAGCTTTCTTT. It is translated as CASSETGPSEAFF.